The present entry profiles one TCR beta chain with its context. This record comes from a study of technical replicates of blood from a handful of donors. The method was immunoSEQ multiplex PCR; TCRdb's version includes in-frame clones alone and lacks a portion of them. The data contain roughly 79,000 clones, nearly 96% of them seen just once; the ten biggest clones take up approximately 0.41%. This CDR3 has 16 amino acids. The junction had 13 bases not matched to a gene; V was cut back by 4 bases and J by 7 bases. From germline, CDR1 is SGHNT and CDR2 YYREEE (reference sequence). Source material: T cells isolated from PBMCs. The source of this sequence is a human donor in good health. This sequence joins TRBV5-4 and TRBJ2-7; 11 bases match TRBD2. The CDR3: CASSPDSATSGREQYF. The CDR3 nucleotides are TGTGCCAGCAGCCCAGACTCAGCAACTAGCGGGAGAGAGCAGTACTTC.